A selection of T cell receptor beta chains follows, all from one sample in a study of shared clonotypes between healthy human individuals. Profiling relied on immunoSEQ multiplex PCR, and the TCRdb table lists in-frame clones only, not all of them. The sample shows around 500,000 clones, less than 80% of them seen only once. Sequencing input: PBMCs. These receptors originate from a woman aged 40 to 50 in good health. Some clones in this sample may be carry-over from other donors' samples. CDR3s include the opening cysteine and the closing phenylalanine or tryptophan. A D gene is named only where the DNA matches it firmly.

D gene | J gene | V gene | CDR3 protein
NA | TRBJ2-1 | TRBV11-1 | CASSLGAVDNEQFF
TRBD1 | TRBJ2-4 | TRBV27 | CASSTQTGVGNIQYF
TRBD2 | TRBJ2-2 | TRBV10-3 | CAISQLAGSTGELFF
NA | TRBJ1-4 | TRBV6-5 | CASSYQTTTNEKLFF
NA | TRBJ1-2 | TRBV19 | CASSIGGGQRNYGYTF
NA | TRBJ2-1 | TRBV5-1 | CASSLAQFDEQFF
NA | TRBJ2-2 | TRBV7-3 | CASSLKWGGELFF
NA | TRBJ2-1 | TRBV5-8 | CASSLPSPPYNEQFF
NA | TRBJ1-1 | TRBV4-2 | CASSRNPGGMNTEAFF
NA | TRBJ2-5 | TRBV9 | CASSVGTGVGETQYF
NA | TRBJ2-7 | TRBV9 | CASTQGAGDEQYF
NA | TRBJ2-7 | TRBV9 | CASSVGAGPYEQYF
NA | TRBJ2-2 | TRBV18 | CASSIGQNTGELFF
NA | TRBJ2-5 | TRBV7-9 | CASSPTGVDGETQYF
NA | TRBJ2-3 | TRBV5-1 | CASSSLSGSSGDTQYF
NA | TRBJ2-2 | TRBV29-1 | CSVEGLGGELFF
TRBD1 | TRBJ2-2 | TRBV5-1 | CASSLGGVSGELFF
NA | TRBJ2-7 | TRBV11-2 | CASSSHTESYEQYF
NA | TRBJ2-1 | TRBV5-1 | CASSLGRPAPRHNEQFF
TRBD1 | TRBJ1-2 | TRBV30 | CAWSDRDRDGYTF
NA | TRBJ1-1 | TRBV11-2 | CASSPGPTNTEAFF
NA | TRBJ2-1 | TRBV28 | CASSLWNSYNEQFF
TRBD1 | TRBJ2-5 | TRBV28 | CASSFQGVETQYF
NA | TRBJ2-1 | TRBV11-2 | CASRPGTPYNEQFF
TRBD1 | TRBJ2-1 | TRBV7-9 | CASSQTGSGQQFF
NA | TRBJ2-1 | TRBV5-6 | CASSLTGSSSYNEQFF
TRBD1 | TRBJ2-7 | TRBV7-2 | CASSSTGGRGYEQYF
NA | TRBJ2-1 | TRBV11-3 | CASSPRPSEGSEQFF
NA | TRBJ2-1 | TRBV6-1 | CASTPSGPYNEQFF
TRBD1 | TRBJ1-5 | TRBV6-1 | CASSPQTGGNQPQHF
NA | TRBJ2-7 | TRBV15 | CATSTSAPREQYF
NA | TRBJ2-5 | TRBV5-1 | CASSKTGVQYEQYF
NA | TRBJ2-7 | TRBV9 | CASSPRDWNYEQYF
NA | TRBJ1-4 | TRBV5-4 | CASSFGGRNEKLFF
NA | TRBJ2-5 | TRBV11-2 | CASSLNRETQYF
TRBD2 | TRBJ2-3 | TRBV7-3 | CASSLTSSGSGSDTQYF
TRBD2 | TRBJ2-2 | TRBV27 | CASSLYGGSNTGELFF
NA | TRBJ2-3 | TRBV9 | CASSPDGSASTDTQYF
NA | TRBJ1-2 | TRBV5-4 | CASSLRRQGTYGYTF
NA | TRBJ1-1 | TRBV19 | CATCGRDVEVTEAFF
NA | TRBJ2-7 | TRBV29-1 | CSVAEGPYEQYF
TRBD1 | TRBJ2-1 | TRBV7-9 | CASSPGQAYNEQFF
NA | TRBJ2-1 | TRBV4-2 | CASSSTTNRVYNEQFF
NA | TRBJ2-6 | TRBV7-3 | CASSSRPGANVLTF
NA | TRBJ1-1 | TRBV9 | CASSVGGVTDTEAFF
NA | TRBJ1-4 | TRBV5-6 | CASSLVLGKLFF
TRBD2 | TRBJ2-4 | TRBV10-2 | CASRTSRAKNIQYF
TRBD1 | TRBJ1-2 | TRBV6-5 | CASSYAGTAYGYTF